This section outlines one T cell receptor (beta chain) sequence together with its context. Its antigen is still unknown. Per-base quality was not reported, and no clone a single base away is much larger than it. TCRbeta CDR3 regions were amplified from genomic DNA using the immunoSEQ Assay, a bias-controlled multiplex PCR. The authors' analysis ran thus. Within the assay, amplification of reference gene primers was used to estimate how many nucleated cells each sample contained. To quantify the absolute abundance of each unique TCRbeta CDR3 rearrangement, sequence reads were collapsed and filtered. For each sample, productive Simpson clonality was calculated as the square root of Simpson's diversity index across productive rearrangements. TCRdb holds this immuneACCESS table with in-frame rearrangements only. Some clones are missing; in checked studies, unresolved V genes explain under half, and the rest has no known cause. V, J and clone size reflect that table, while D and trimming were determined from the DNA. This sample is represented by about 310,000 clones; 90% of them were singletons. The leading ten clones occupy 0.8% to 1.3% of the sample.

This sample is part of a study of blood T cell repertoires in COVID-19 (dated by TCRdb to 2020 to 2022). A note on the overall study: Samples from collaborators originated in the United States, Italy and Spain and spanned both the acute and convalescent phases of COVID-19. The prospective study material was composed of cDNA or gDNA derived from T cells, B-cell-depleted T cells, or PBMCs. Subjects who had been exposed to COVID-19, were actively infected with it, or had recovered from it provided the deeply sampled blood TCRbeta repertoires that made up the dataset. The repertoires were released in a freely available public database meant as a resource for research on the immune response to SARS-CoV-2. The samples were drawn from two sources: the first 160 participants of the ongoing ImmuneRACE study, and over 950 subjects contributed by 6 global collaborators. Nearly every sample came with metadata listing a de-identified subject ID, COVID-19 status, age in years and sex. Where available, HLA class I and class II types were obtained from metadata supplied by the sample provider rather than from assay-based typing.

The junction carries 12 bases between V and J, which are trimmed by 2 bases and 4 bases respectively. The germline V gene encodes CDR1 KGHSH and CDR2 LQKENI. From cysteine to phenylalanine, the CDR3 is 15 amino acids long. The DNA shown is the 45-base CDR3, in frame from base 1. What the work shows at the level of the full study, not this receptor alone: The amount of clinical and demographic metadata varied by source and participant and was provided uncurated.

One collaborating source in Seattle enrolled patients during active infection and followed them longitudinally through the course of disease. Whole blood was collected in K2EDTA tubes by collaborating institutions according to the institutions' own protocols. For TCRbeta analysis, collaborator samples were shipped as frozen whole blood, as isolated PBMCs, or as DNA extracted from either sample type. The sequenced sample was peripheral blood. The chain uses TRBV18 and TRBJ1-5; the D gene is not confidently resolved. The sequence derives from a woman aged 40 to 49 with COVID-19, enrolled during active disease. The CDR3 reads CASSPGGADNQPQHF. DNA sequence: TGTGCCAGCTCACCAGGAGGAGCCGATAATCAGCCCCAGCATTTT.